The rows below give T cell receptor beta chains drawn from one sample of a study of shared clonotypes between healthy human individuals. The method was immunoSEQ multiplex PCR; TCRdb's version includes in-frame clones alone and lacks a portion of them. The sample yields hundreds of thousands of clones, approximately 95% seen once. The sequenced sample was naive CD4+ T cells sorted from blood. These receptors all stem from a woman in her thirties in good health. Both conserved end residues are part of each CDR3. A D gene is named only where the DNA matches it firmly. Size values are once, few and many counts, or a class for expanded clones, and some rows have none.

clone_size j_call d_call v_call cdr3_nt cdr3_aa
- TRBJ2-7 - TRBV7-9 TGTGCCAGCAGCTCGGCTCAGGGACCCTACGAGCAGTACTTC CASSSAQGPYEQYF
- TRBJ1-2 TRBD1 TRBV4-1 TGCGCCAGCAGCCAAACGGTACTTGGGACAGACGATTATGGCTACACCTTC CASSQTVLGTDDYGYTF
- TRBJ2-7 TRBD2 TRBV5-1 TGCGCCAGCAGCTTGAGCGGCGGGGGGACCTCCTACGAGCAGTACTTC CASSLSGGGTSYEQYF
- TRBJ2-7 - TRBV4-3 TGCGCCAGCAGCAATAGAGTGAGGGAGGTCTCCTACGAGCAGTACTTC CASSNRVREVSYEQYF
- TRBJ1-1 TRBD1 TRBV4-1 TGCGCCAGCAGCCTCATGGACAGGAGGGGCACTGAAGCTTTCTTT CASSLMDRRGTEAFF
- TRBJ2-5 - TRBV18 TGTGCCAGCTCACAGTCCTTCCAAGAGACCCAGTACTTC CASSQSFQETQYF
- TRBJ2-1 - TRBV18 TGTGCCAGCTCACCACCGATCAAGGGCTCCTACAATGAGCAGTTCTTC CASSPPIKGSYNEQFF
- TRBJ1-6 - TRBV7-6 TGTGCCAGCAGCCCCTCCGGGGGAATTTCACCCCTCCACTTT CASSPSGGISPLHF
- TRBJ1-5 TRBD1 TRBV18 TGTGCCAGCTCATCGGGACAGGGTGGAGTCAATCAGCCCCAGCATTTT CASSSGQGGVNQPQHF
- TRBJ2-5 TRBD2 TRBV7-9 TGTGCCAGCAGCTTGTACAGCGGGGGGCAAGAGACCCAGTACTTC CASSLYSGGQETQYF
- TRBJ1-5 - TRBV2 TGTGCCAGCAGTGTGGGGGGCACGCAGCCCCAGCATTTT CASSVGGTQPQHF
- TRBJ2-7 - TRBV2 TGTGCCAGCAACCCGGCCACAAAATTCGAGCAGTACTTC CASNPATKFEQYF
- TRBJ2-5 TRBD2 TRBV28 TGTGCCAGCAGTTCCCTGGGGGGGATCGGGCAGACCCAGTACTTC CASSSLGGIGQTQYF
- TRBJ2-3 TRBD1 TRBV4-1 TGCGCCAGCAGCCAACTGGCAGGGGGTACGCAGTATTTT CASSQLAGGTQYF
- TRBJ1-1 TRBD1 TRBV18 TGTGCCAGCTCACCACCTACAGGGGCCACTGAAGCTTTCTTT CASSPPTGATEAFF
- TRBJ1-1 - TRBV28 TGTGCCAGCAGTTTATTTTCGGGAAGGGGAGGGCGTAGCACTGAAGCTTTCTTT CASSLFSGRGGRSTEAFF
once TRBJ2-3 - TRBV19 TGTGCCAGTAGTCAGAGGTCCACACCACAAGATACGCAGTATTTT CASSQRSTPQDTQYF
- TRBJ2-1 TRBD2 TRBV6-1 TGTGCCAGCAGTGGATACCTAACTAGCGGCAAATACAATGAGCAGTTCTTC CASSGYLTSGKYNEQFF
- TRBJ2-4 TRBD1 TRBV5-1 TGCGCCAGCAGCTCGTGGACCGGGACAGCTTACTTC CASSSWTGTAYF
- TRBJ2-5 TRBD1 TRBV30 TGTGCCTGGACCACAGGGGCCTCTCCTCAAGAGACCCAGTACTTC CAWTTGASPQETQYF
- TRBJ2-3 - TRBV28 TGTGCCAGCAGTTTAAATAGCCAAGATACGCAGTATTTT CASSLNSQDTQYF
- TRBJ2-7 - TRBV5-1 TGCGCCAGCAGCTTTCAGGGGACGACCTACGAGCAGTACTTC CASSFQGTTYEQYF
- TRBJ2-3 - TRBV28 TGTGCCAGCAGTTTATTGGCACCTCGAGGGACAGATACGCAGTATTTT CASSLLAPRGTDTQYF
- TRBJ2-7 - TRBV14 TGTGCCAGCAGCCAAGATTTTCTCTACGAGCAGTACTTC CASSQDFLYEQYF
- TRBJ2-5 - TRBV18 TGTGCCAGCTCACCCGAGGGACAGAGGGGGGGAGAGACCCAGTACTTC CASSPEGQRGGETQYF
- TRBJ1-3 - TRBV18 TGTGCCAGCTCACCCGTGGGGGGCTCTGGAAACACCATATATTTT CASSPVGGSGNTIYF
- TRBJ1-1 - TRBV18 TGTGCCAGCTCACCTGGGGCTGGCACTGAAGCTTTCTTT CASSPGAGTEAFF
- TRBJ2-3 TRBD2 TRBV10-3 TGTGCCATCAGTGAGTCGGGAGGTTTCCGGGAGGTCACAGATACGCAGTATTTT CAISESGGFREVTDTQYF
- TRBJ1-4 - TRBV27 TGTGCCAGCAGTTTTGGTCGGCCGGGGGAAAAACTGTTTTTT CASSFGRPGEKLFF